Listed below are T cell receptor beta chains from one sample, sequenced in a study of molecular identifiers for immune sequencing clone quantification. Using its own MiXCR run on the PCR reads, TCRdb lists one record per CDR3 protein. The sample holds around 470,000 distinct CDR3 sequences, roughly a fifth seen once. The sample comprised naive CD8+ T cells from blood, with Jurkat cell RNA spiked in. These receptors all come from a human donor in good health. Some libraries in this study had Jurkat cell RNA spiked in. CDR3s include the opening cysteine and the closing phenylalanine or tryptophan. D genes are given only for firm matches. Only some rows state a clone size, as once, few, many or a class for expanded clones.

size: NA
J: TRBJ2-5
D: TRBD1
V: TRBV6-5
DNA: TGTGCCAGCAGTTACCGACAGGGGAGCATCCAAGAGACCCAGTACTTC
CDR3: CASSYRQGSIQETQYF

size: many
J: TRBJ2-3
D: NA
V: TRBV30
DNA: TGTGCCTGGAGTGCCGCGGGCCCCACAGATACGCAGTATTTT
CDR3: CAWSAAGPTDTQYF

size: NA
J: TRBJ2-1
D: TRBD2
V: TRBV18
DNA: TGTGCCAGCTCGCCAAAATCCGGGGGGGATGAGCAGTTCTTC
CDR3: CASSPKSGGDEQFF

size: NA
J: TRBJ2-7
D: NA
V: TRBV5-3
DNA: TGTGCCAGCAGCTTAAAGGGCTACTCCTACGAGCAGTACTTC
CDR3: CASSLKGYSYEQYF

size: many
J: TRBJ2-4
D: TRBD1
V: TRBV4-3
DNA: TGCGCCAGCAGCCAGAGGACAGGGACGGTCGGGGACATTCAGTACTTC
CDR3: CASSQRTGTVGDIQYF

size: many
J: TRBJ1-3
D: NA
V: TRBV12-3/TRBV12-4
DNA: TGTGCCAGCAGTTTGCGGACGGCAAACACCATATATTTT
CDR3: CASSLRTANTIYF

size: many
J: TRBJ2-3
D: NA
V: TRBV9
DNA: TGTGCCAGCAGCGTAGGGTACGGAGGCACAGATACGCAGTATTTT
CDR3: CASSVGYGGTDTQYF

size: many
J: TRBJ2-3
D: TRBD2
V: TRBV14
DNA: TGTGCCAGCAGCCAAGGGATAGCGGGGACATTCACAGATACGCAGTATTTT
CDR3: CASSQGIAGTFTDTQYF

size: few
J: TRBJ1-6
D: NA
V: TRBV2
DNA: TGTGCCAGCAGGGGCTCGAGCTCCTATAATTCACCCCTCCACTTT
CDR3: CASRGSSSYNSPLHF

size: NA
J: TRBJ1-1
D: NA
V: TRBV9
DNA: TGTGCCAGCAGCGTAGACGTCGGAAACACTGAAGCTTTCTTT
CDR3: CASSVDVGNTEAFF

size: few
J: TRBJ2-3
D: NA
V: TRBV9
DNA: TGTGCCAGCAGCGAGGGGGGTGAGGTGGGAGGGGGTACGCAGTATTTT
CDR3: CASSEGGEVGGGTQYF

size: many
J: TRBJ1-2
D: NA
V: TRBV5-1
DNA: TGCGCCAGCACCAACCATCTAGACTATGGCTACACCTTC
CDR3: CASTNHLDYGYTF

size: few
J: TRBJ1-4
D: TRBD1
V: TRBV10-2
DNA: TGCGCCACCCGACAGGGTGCCAATGAAAAACTGTTTTTT
CDR3: CATRQGANEKLFF

size: few
J: TRBJ2-3
D: TRBD2
V: TRBV4-2
DNA: TGTGCCAGCAGCCGTACCGGGACTAGCGGGATTTCAGGGGATACGCAGTATTTT
CDR3: CASSRTGTSGISGDTQYF

size: many
J: TRBJ2-6
D: NA
V: TRBV12-3/TRBV12-4
DNA: TGTGCCAGCAGTTTATATAGGGCTGGGTCTTCTGGGGCCAACGTCCTGACTTTC
CDR3: CASSLYRAGSSGANVLTF

size: few
J: TRBJ2-7
D: NA
V: TRBV29-1
DNA: TGCAGCGTTGGCGGGTCGCAGTCCCATTCCTACGAGCAGTACTTC
CDR3: CSVGGSQSHSYEQYF

size: NA
J: TRBJ2-1
D: NA
V: TRBV3-1
DNA: TGTACCAGCAGCCAAAGCGGAAACTACAATGAGCAGTTCTTC
CDR3: CTSSQSGNYNEQFF

size: NA
J: TRBJ2-7
D: NA
V: TRBV19
DNA: TGTGCCAGTAGTACCGGGACACCCGACCTCCTCTTC
CDR3: CASSTGTPDLLF

size: many
J: TRBJ2-7
D: NA
V: TRBV7-2
DNA: TGTGCCAGCAGAGACCCCTGGGCCTACGAGCAGTACTTC
CDR3: CASRDPWAYEQYF

size: NA
J: TRBJ1-1
D: NA
V: TRBV20-1
DNA: TGCAGTGCTAGGAATGGGGAGGACACTGAAGCTTTCTTT
CDR3: CSARNGEDTEAFF

size: many
J: TRBJ1-1
D: NA
V: TRBV20-1
DNA: TGCAGTGCTAGAGAGTATCAGGGCACTGAAGCTTTCTTT
CDR3: CSAREYQGTEAFF

size: many
J: TRBJ1-2
D: TRBD1
V: TRBV4-1
DNA: TGCGCCAGCAGCCTAGGACAGGGATCAAGCTATGGCTACACCTTC
CDR3: CASSLGQGSSYGYTF

size: NA
J: TRBJ1-4
D: NA
V: TRBV15
DNA: TGTGCCACCAGCAGAGATCACTTGGGGAGCACTAATGAAAAACTGTTTTTT
CDR3: CATSRDHLGSTNEKLFF

size: few
J: TRBJ1-4
D: NA
V: TRBV30
DNA: TGTGCCTGGAGTGTGGCAGATGAAAAACTGTTTTTT
CDR3: CAWSVADEKLFF

size: few
J: TRBJ2-7
D: NA
V: TRBV19
DNA: TGTGCCAGTAATGGGGGTTCCCCCTCCTACGAGCAGTACTTC
CDR3: CASNGGSPSYEQYF

size: many
J: TRBJ2-7
D: NA
V: TRBV20-1
DNA: TGCAGTGGGTCTTCCGGGAGTTACGAGCAGTACTTC
CDR3: CSGSSGSYEQYF

size: many
J: TRBJ2-3
D: TRBD1
V: TRBV28
DNA: TGTGCCAGCAGTTCTGGGACAGGGGGCTTAGATACGCAGTATTTT
CDR3: CASSSGTGGLDTQYF

size: many
J: TRBJ2-3
D: TRBD2
V: TRBV29-1
DNA: TGCAGCGTGCAACTAGCGAAAATTGGTACAGATACGCAGTATTTT
CDR3: CSVQLAKIGTDTQYF

size: many
J: TRBJ2-6
D: TRBD1
V: TRBV11-1
DNA: TGTGCCAGCAGCTTGGGGACAGGTCTCTCTGGGGCCAACGTCCTGACTTTC
CDR3: CASSLGTGLSGANVLTF

size: NA
J: TRBJ1-4
D: NA
V: TRBV6-2/TRBV6-3
DNA: TGTGCCAGCAATACGCCCAACCACTTACGAGCAACTAATGAAAAACTGTTTTTT
CDR3: CASNTPNHLRATNEKLFF

size: many
J: TRBJ2-3
D: TRBD1
V: TRBV9
DNA: TGTGCCAGCAGCGGAGCCGGGACAGGGATAACAGATACGCAGTATTTT
CDR3: CASSGAGTGITDTQYF

size: NA
J: TRBJ1-1
D: TRBD1
V: TRBV10-3
DNA: TGTGCCATCACCGAGACAGGGGGGAACACTGAAGCTTTCTTT
CDR3: CAITETGGNTEAFF

size: many
J: TRBJ2-5
D: NA
V: TRBV3-1
DNA: TGTGCCAGCAGCCAAGATTCTGGAGCCCTCGACCAAGAGACCCAGTACTTC
CDR3: CASSQDSGALDQETQYF

size: once
J: TRBJ1-1
D: NA
V: TRBV5-5
DNA: TGTGCCAGCAGCTTGGGTGCTGTGATCACTGAAGCTCTCTTT
CDR3: CASSLGAVITEALF

size: few
J: TRBJ2-2
D: NA
V: TRBV29-1
DNA: TGCAGCGTGCTCCCTAACACCGGGGAGCTGTTTTTT
CDR3: CSVLPNTGELFF

size: NA
J: TRBJ2-7
D: NA
V: TRBV27
DNA: TGTGCCAGCAGCCATAGCGGATACTCCTACGAGCAGTACTTC
CDR3: CASSHSGYSYEQYF

size: NA
J: TRBJ1-3
D: NA
V: TRBV7-9
DNA: TGTGCCAGCAGCCACCGGGGGGGAACGCTTGGAAACACCATATATTTT
CDR3: CASSHRGGTLGNTIYF

size: many
J: TRBJ1-2
D: NA
V: TRBV7-9
DNA: TGTGCCAGCAGCCCCAAGGACAGATACATCTCTTATGGCTACACCTTC
CDR3: CASSPKDRYISYGYTF

size: few
J: TRBJ2-5
D: NA
V: TRBV5-1
DNA: TGCGCCAGCTCCCAATCAGGGGCGGTACAAGAGACCCAGTACTTC
CDR3: CASSQSGAVQETQYF

size: NA
J: TRBJ2-3
D: NA
V: TRBV1
DNA: TGCACCAGCAGCCAAGGAGGACGGTTTTTCCAAGATACGCAGTATTTT
CDR3: CTSSQGGRFFQDTQYF

size: NA
J: TRBJ1-1
D: NA
V: TRBV10-2
DNA: TGCGCCAGCAGTGAGTACCGATACACTGAAGCTTTCTTT
CDR3: CASSEYRYTEAFF

size: NA
J: TRBJ1-2
D: NA
V: TRBV7-9
DNA: TGTGCCAGCAGCTTATTTACCCCCGCCTATGGCTACACCTTC
CDR3: CASSLFTPAYGYTF

size: many
J: TRBJ1-6
D: NA
V: TRBV7-2
DNA: TGTGCCAGCAGCTTTACTGTGAGCGGACCCCTCCACTTT
CDR3: CASSFTVSGPLHF

size: many
J: TRBJ2-6
D: NA
V: TRBV7-6
DNA: TGTGCCAGCAGCAATGGGGCCAACGTCCTGACTTTC
CDR3: CASSNGANVLTF

size: many
J: TRBJ2-3
D: TRBD2
V: TRBV5-1
DNA: TGCGCCAGCAGCCCGGGGACTAGCTCACACACAGATACGCAGTATTTT
CDR3: CASSPGTSSHTDTQYF

size: many
J: TRBJ1-1
D: NA
V: TRBV7-2
DNA: TGTGCCAGCAGCTTATTGACGGGGGGCACTGAAGCTTTCTTT
CDR3: CASSLLTGGTEAFF

size: few
J: TRBJ1-1
D: NA
V: TRBV28
DNA: TGTGCCAGCAGGACGGGGGGGGGCAGGGGTATCCCTGAAGCTTTCTTT
CDR3: CASRTGGGRGIPEAFF

size: few
J: TRBJ2-1
D: TRBD2
V: TRBV29-1
DNA: TGCAGCGTTGAATACCCTAGCGGGATGGGCAATGAGCAGTTCTTC
CDR3: CSVEYPSGMGNEQFF

size: many
J: TRBJ1-4
D: NA
V: TRBV4-3
DNA: TGCGCCAGCAGCCAGCATGGACCTCCAACTAATGAAAAACTGTTTTTT
CDR3: CASSQHGPPTNEKLFF

size: NA
J: TRBJ2-7
D: NA
V: TRBV12-3/TRBV12-4
DNA: TGTGCCAGCAGTTTCTTTAGTTCTACGACCTACGAGCAGTACTTC
CDR3: CASSFFSSTTYEQYF

size: NA
J: TRBJ2-5
D: NA
V: TRBV20-1
DNA: TGCAGTGCTAGAGATACCACTATACAAGAGACCCAGTACTTC
CDR3: CSARDTTIQETQYF

size: many
J: TRBJ2-7
D: TRBD1
V: TRBV7-2
DNA: TGTGCCAGCAGCCCGAGCTCGGACAGGGAAGCATCCGAGCAGTACTTC
CDR3: CASSPSSDREASEQYF

size: few
J: TRBJ2-1
D: TRBD2
V: TRBV19
DNA: TGTGCCAGTAGTATTTCGGGGCGGGGGGGGGATGAGCAGTTCTTC
CDR3: CASSISGRGGDEQFF

size: many
J: TRBJ2-5
D: NA
V: TRBV7-9
DNA: TGTGCCAGCACCCCTGCGTTGGGGCCACAAGAGACCCAGTACTTC
CDR3: CASTPALGPQETQYF

size: NA
J: TRBJ2-1
D: TRBD2
V: TRBV29-1
DNA: TGCAGCAGCGATGGACTAGAGCCCTACAATGAGCAGTTCTTC
CDR3: CSSDGLEPYNEQFF

size: few
J: TRBJ2-1
D: NA
V: TRBV13
DNA: TGTGCCAGCAGCTTAAAGGGGGGGCCCGACTACAATGAGCAGTTCTTC
CDR3: CASSLKGGPDYNEQFF

size: few
J: TRBJ1-1
D: NA
V: TRBV12-3/TRBV12-4
DNA: TGTGCCAGCAGTTTAGACCCCAGGACAGAAATGAACACTGAAGCTTTCTTT
CDR3: CASSLDPRTEMNTEAFF

size: few
J: TRBJ2-3
D: NA
V: TRBV11-1
DNA: TGTGCCAGCAGCTTAGGCGGGGCCCGCACAGATACGCAGTATTTT
CDR3: CASSLGGARTDTQYF

size: few
J: TRBJ2-7
D: NA
V: TRBV19
DNA: TGTGCCAGTAGTATAGCGGCCGGCGGCTCCTACGAGCAGTACTTC
CDR3: CASSIAAGGSYEQYF